This TCR beta chain was sequenced for a study of T cells in localized non-small cell lung cancer. Measured with immunoSEQ multiplex PCR; TCRdb has only the in-frame clones, and not every one. The table records approximately 35,000 clones, about 90% of them present only once. This CDR3 has 13 amino acids. Germline values: CDR1 PRHDT, CDR2 FYEKMQ (reference sequence). The germline V and J ends were trimmed by 5 bases and 9 bases, with 14 bases remaining between them. This chain connects TRBV13 to TRBJ2-1; the D gene is possibly TRBD1 (6 bases). The origin of this receptor is a female donor at least 60 years old with stage I lung adenocarcinoma. The specimen was peripheral blood, collected before any cancer treatment. The CDR3 sequence: CASSTLQGGEQFF. CDR3 coding DNA: TGTGCCAGCAGCACCCTACAGGGTGGTGAGCAGTTCTTC.